The 28 T cell receptor beta chains below come from one sample, sequenced in a study of beta chain features in type 1 diabetes. Their target antigens are unknown. Findings and caveats of the study: All four CD4+ subsets from Type 1 diabetes patients carried moderately but significantly shorter TCRB CDR3s.

Reverse transcribing all isolated RNA meant expressed TCRB transcripts were sequenced. Sequenced by immunoSEQ multiplex PCR; TCRdb stores in-frame clones only, minus some. The top ten clones hold around 0.017% of a sample with over 200,000 clones, roughly a tenth of them seen once. Specimen: naive CD4+ T cells from blood. The receptor set was obtained from a man aged 25 to 45 with type 1 diabetes.

The chain uses TRBV29-1 and TRBJ2-1, with 11 bases identical to TRBD2. This CDR3 contains 14 residues. Germline V gene lookup returns CDR1 SQVTM and CDR2 ANQGSEA. After removal of 6 bases from V and 4 bases from J, the junction contained 5 bases not matched to a gene. The CDR3 DNA follows: TGCAGCGTGGGACTAGCGGAGAATTACAATGAGCAGTTCTTC. Encoded protein: CSVGLAENYNEQFF.

This chain links TRBV7-9 with TRBJ2-7; possible D gene TRBD1, 6 bases. In germline, CDR1 is SEHNR, CDR2 FQNEAQ (reference sequence). CDR3 length: 14 residues. V was clipped by 7 bases and J by 3 bases, with 16 bases between them. CDR3 bases: TGTGCCAGCACCAAACAGGGTAGTGGCTACGAGCAGTACTTC. Amino acids: CASTKQGSGYEQYF.

This chain links TRBV19 with TRBJ2-1; D uncertain. Trimming took off 3 bases at V and 4 bases at J, with 7 bases between the two ends. The CDR3 contains 13 residues. Germline V gene lookup returns CDR1 LNHDA and CDR2 SQIVND (reference sequence). The CDR3 reads CASSISTYNEQFF. As DNA, the CDR3 is TGTGCCAGTAGTATCTCCACTTACAATGAGCAGTTCTTC.

This clone was picked up a small number of times. The J gene is TRBJ1-2, the V gene TRBV5-4; the D is unclear. The CDR3 spans 14 residues. Trimming shortened V by 2 bases and J by 7 bases, and 15 bases separated the two germline ends. Looked up from germline, CDR1 is SGHNT and CDR2 is YYREEE (reference sequence). The CDR3, as DNA: TGTGCCAGCAGCTTCAGTCAGCAGGCTGCTGGCTACACCTTC. Residues: CASSFSQQAAGYTF.

The chain has TRBV6-5 and TRBJ2-3; 8 bases match TRBD1. J gave up 2 bases and V 4 bases, and 2 bases lay outside the gene matches. This CDR3 has 14 amino acids. Looked up from germline, CDR1 is MNHEY and CDR2 is SVGAGI. This CDR3 reads CASSWTGITDTQYF. CDR3 nucleotides: TGTGCCAGCAGTTGGACAGGGATCACAGATACGCAGTATTTT.

This clone was seen more than once but under ten times. V and J are TRBV30 and TRBJ1-6, with TRBD1 matching 7 bases. CDR1 GTSNPN and CDR2 SVGIG come from the germline V gene (reference sequence). The CDR3 extends over 15 amino acids. V trimming: 3 bases; J trimming: 11 bases; junction bases outside the gene matches: 13. Here the CDR3 DNA reads TGTGCCTGGAGAAATAAACAGGGGAGTCGTGCACCCCTCCACTTT. Translation gives CAWRNKQGSRAPLHF.

V and J are TRBV11-2 and TRBJ2-2; the match to TRBD2 covers 8 bases. Looked up from germline, CDR1 is SGHAT and CDR2 is FQNNGV. The CDR3 covers 17 residues. After removal of 6 bases from V and 5 bases from J, the junction contained 14 bases not matched to a gene. The CDR3 bases are TGTGCCAGCAGTTTTCCCCCAGCGGGGGCAACTACCGGGGAGCTGTTTTTT. Protein product: CASSFPPAGATTGELFF. The whole variable domain, remainder taken from reference TRBV11-2 and TRBJ2-2, is EAGVAQSPRYKIIEKRQSVAFWCNPISGHATLYWYQQILGQGPKLLIQFQNNGVVDDSQLPKDRFSAERLKGVDSTLKIQPAKLEDSAVYLCASSFPPAGATTGELFFGEGSRLTVL.

The table lists this clone with a few counts. This sequence joins TRBV7-2 and TRBJ2-5; 7 nucleotides line up with TRBD2. V shed 1 base, J shed 4 bases, and the junction held 6 bases outside the gene matches. The germline CDR1 and CDR2 sequences are SGHTA and FQGNSA. The CDR3 consists of 15 residues. In DNA form, the CDR3 reads TGTGCCAGCAGCTTAGGTGCGGGGGTTAGAGAGACCCAGTACTTC. Translated: CASSLGAGVRETQYF.

This sequence joins TRBV28 and TRBJ1-1, with 7 bases fitting TRBD1. With V trimmed by 4 bases and J by 10 bases, 9 bases remained unmatched. This CDR3 spans 13 amino acids. Germline assignment: CDR1 MDHEN and CDR2 SYDVKM. CDR3: CASSSPGQPSAFF. In nucleotides, the CDR3 is TGTGCCAGCAGTTCCCCGGGACAGCCATCAGCTTTCTTT.

J is TRBJ2-3 and V is TRBV7-9; D is unclear. Trimming shortened V by 2 bases and J by 4 bases, and 10 bases separated the two germline ends. The CDR3 is 14 amino acids. Germline V CDR1 and CDR2: SEHNR, FQNEAQ (reference sequence). The chain's CDR3 is CASSLSGVPDTQYF. Written as DNA, the CDR3 is TGTGCCAGCAGCTTATCGGGTGTCCCAGATACGCAGTATTTT.

This clone turned up a few times. The V call is TRBV6-5, the J call TRBJ1-1; D possibly corresponds to TRBD1 (5 bases). Germline V gene sequence: CDR1 MNHEY, CDR2 SVGAGI. The ends were cut back, 0 bases at V and 4 bases at J, with 15 bases in the middle. The CDR3 is 16 amino acids. CDR3 coding DNA: TGTGCCAGCAGTTACTCAAGGAAGGGGATGGGCACTGAAGCTTTCTTT. This sequence encodes CASSYSRKGMGTEAFF.

The table lists this clone with a few counts. The chain couples TRBV12-5 to TRBJ1-6; 7 positions agree with TRBD1. J lost 10 bases, V lost 0 bases, and 6 bases had no gene match. Germline loops: CDR1 LGHNT, CDR2 FRNRAP. The CDR3 sequence is 15 residues long. The CDR3 nucleotides read TGTGCTAGTGGTTTGGTACAGACAGGGAACTCACCCCTCCACTTT. Amino acid sequence: CASGLVQTGNSPLHF.

The CDR3 region has the DNA TGTGCCAGCAGTCAATTCAGGGGAGACTACACCTTC. Translated, it gives CASSQFRGDYTF. The chain uses TRBV7-2 and TRBJ1-2; possibly TRBD1 for D (6 bases). The CDR3 extends over 12 amino acids. V was clipped by 6 bases and J by 10 bases, with 15 bases between them. Germline loops: CDR1 SGHTA, CDR2 FQGNSA. Combining the CDR3 with reference TRBV7-2 and TRBJ1-2 gives the whole variable domain GAGVSQSPSNKVTEKGKDVELRCDPISGHTALYWYRQSLGQGLEFLIYFQGNSAPDKSGLPSDRFSAERTGGSVSTLTIQRTQQEDSAVYLCASSQFRGDYTFGSGTRLTVV.

The chain recombines TRBV4-3 with TRBJ2-5, with D perhaps TRBD2 (6 bases). Trimming left V 2 bases short and J 5 bases short, with 15 bases between. The CDR3 sequence is 15 residues long. The germline V gene has CDR1 LGHNA and CDR2 YSLEER. The CDR3 region is CASSQSSTSFETQYF. The CDR3 nucleotides are TGCGCCAGCAGCCAATCCTCGACTAGTTTTGAGACCCAGTACTTC.

This chain links TRBV4-1 with TRBJ2-1; 7 nucleotides agree with TRBD2. In germline, CDR1 is MGHRA, CDR2 YSYEKL. V was pared by 4 bases and J by 7 bases, with 13 bases of the junction left unmatched. CDR3 length: 16 amino acids. The CDR3 nucleotides are TGCGCCAGCAGCCCAGGACTAAGCGGGGTCTATAATGAGCAGTTCTTC. It specifies CASSPGLSGVYNEQFF.

The chain couples TRBV6-5 to TRBJ2-7, with TRBD1 matching 7 bases. Germline CDR1 reads MNHEY; CDR2 reads SVGAGI. The CDR3 extends over 13 amino acids. J gave up 4 bases and V 6 bases, and 6 bases lay outside the gene matches. CDR3 protein: CASSQTGKYEQYF. CDR3 in DNA: TGTGCCAGCAGCCAGACAGGGAAGTACGAGCAGTACTTC.

This rearrangement joins TRBV2 to TRBJ1-3; 7 bases align to TRBD1. The CDR3 covers 16 residues. The junction had 2 bases not matched to a gene; V was cut back by 0 bases and J by 0 bases. Per germline, CDR1 SNHLY and CDR2 FYNNEI. The CDR3 nucleotides are TGTGCCAGCAGTGAAGCGGGACAGACCTCTGGAAACACCATATATTTT. Translating gives CASSEAGQTSGNTIYF.

A few counts support this clone. The chain combines TRBV5-1 with TRBJ1-1; 10 bases line up with TRBD1. This CDR3 has 15 amino acids. V was clipped by 0 bases and J by 5 bases; unmatched bases: 4. CDR1 SGHRS and CDR2 YFSETQ come from the germline V gene. CDR3 in DNA: TGCGCCAGCAGCTTGGTTGGACAGGGGGGGACTGAAGCTTTCTTT. It encodes CASSLVGQGGTEAFF.

V and J are TRBV5-4 and TRBJ1-6; no clear D gene. This CDR3 has 12 amino acids. V was clipped by 3 bases and J by 12 bases, with 10 bases between them. The germline V gene encodes CDR1 SGHNT and CDR2 YYREEE (reference sequence). The CDR3 DNA sequence: TGTGCCAGCAGCTCTCGAGGGCAACCCCTCCACTTT. It translates to CASSSRGQPLHF. Using reference TRBV5-4 and TRBJ1-6 for the parts outside the CDR3, the full variable domain is ETGVTQSPTHLIKTRGQQVTLRCSSQSGHNTVSWYQQALGQGPQFIFQYYREEENGRGNFPPRFSGLQFPNYSSELNVNALELDDSALYLCASSSRGQPLHFGNGTRLTVT.

This clone has only a few counts. The V gene is TRBV28, the J gene TRBJ1-5; 7 nucleotides agree with TRBD1. Germline V gene data show CDR1 as MDHEN and CDR2 as SYDVKM. The trim removed 5 bases at V and 5 bases at J, leaving 12 bases unmatched. The CDR3 consists of 16 residues. The CDR3 region is CASSPTTGTAHQPQHF. CDR3 nucleotides: TGTGCCAGCAGTCCGACAACTGGGACAGCCCATCAGCCCCAGCATTTT.

This clone came up a few times. The chain uses TRBV9 and TRBJ2-5; 10 nucleotides agree with TRBD2. This CDR3 comprises 16 residues. V lost 4 bases, J lost 2 bases, and 8 bases stayed unmatched. CDR1 and CDR2 (germline): SGDLS, YYNGEE. Written as DNA, the CDR3 is TGTGCCAGCAGCCCAGACTTACTAGCGGGGCAAGAGACCCAGTACTTC. This translates into CASSPDLLAGQETQYF. The full variable domain, in which reference TRBV9 and TRBJ2-5 provide the parts outside the CDR3, is DSGVTQTPKHLITATGQRVTLRCSPRSGDLSVYWYQQSLDQGLQFLIQYYNGEERAKGNILERFSAQQFPDLHSELNLSSLELGDSALYFCASSPDLLAGQETQYFGPGTRLLVL.

This clone showed up just a few times. A junction boundary mismatches the germline segment, possibly from a read error. The rearrangement uses TRBV7-2 and TRBJ1-1; D gene uncertain. Germline assignment: CDR1 SGHTA and CDR2 FQGNSA. This CDR3 is built from 13 residues. As DNA, the CDR3 is TGTGCCAGCAGCTTAATTTCGGAGGGCAGAGTGATCTTT. Translated, it gives CASSLISEGRVIF.

The rearrangement links TRBV2 to TRBJ2-7, with D possibly being TRBD1 (5 bases). Trimming removed 4 bases at V and 6 bases at J, with 10 bases between. The CDR3 totals 12 residues. The germline V gene encodes CDR1 SNHLY and CDR2 FYNNEI. The CDR3 bases are TGTGCCAGCAGTGGGGGAAGGGGCGAGCAGTACTTC. Protein sequence: CASSGGRGEQYF. The complete variable domain, with remaining parts taken from reference TRBV2 and TRBJ2-7, reads EPEVTQTPSHQVTQMGQEVILRCVPISNHLYFYWYRQILGQKVEFLVSFYNNEISEKSEIFDDQFSVERPDGSNFTLKIRSTKLEDSAMYFCASSGGRGEQYFGPGTRLTVT.

The chain is built from TRBV30 and TRBJ2-7; D is perhaps TRBD1 (6 bases). CDR3 length: 13 amino acids. Germline CDR1 GTSNPN, CDR2 SVGIG (reference sequence). Trimming cost V 7 bases and J 5 bases, with 18 bases left between them. The CDR3 reads CASSTGSWDEQYF. The CDR3 DNA reads TGTGCCTCGAGCACAGGGTCGTGGGACGAGCAGTACTTC.

This chain joins TRBV7-2 and TRBJ2-2; 7 nucleotides agree with TRBD2. The junction had 11 bases not matched to a gene; V was cut back by 5 bases and J by 2 bases. The CDR3 loop spans 17 amino acids. The V gene's germline CDR1 is SGHTA and CDR2 FQGNSA. CDR3 nucleotides: TGTGCCAGCAGCCCTTGGTCTAGCGGCACAAACACCGGGGAGCTGTTTTTT. It codes for CASSPWSSGTNTGELFF.

This rearrangement joins TRBV19 to TRBJ2-3; a possible D gene is TRBD2 (6 bases). Germline V gene sequence: CDR1 LNHDA, CDR2 SQIVND (reference sequence). V gave up 2 bases and J gave up 5 bases, with 11 bases separating them. The CDR3 sequence is 14 residues long. CDR3 loop: CASSIMTRQDTQYF. In nucleotides, the CDR3 is TGTGCCAGTAGTATAATGACTAGGCAAGATACGCAGTATTTT.

The rearrangement uses TRBV30 and TRBJ2-1; TRBD2 matches at 12 bases. The germline V gene encodes CDR1 GTSNPN and CDR2 SVGIG (reference sequence). The CDR3 sequence is 15 residues long. The CDR3: CALKLAGGINNEQFF. The DNA of the CDR3 is TGTGCTTTAAAGCTAGCGGGGGGGATTAACAATGAGCAGTTCTTC. Full variable domain (rest looked up from reference TRBV30 and TRBJ2-1): SQTIHQWPATLVQPVGSPLSLECTVEGTSNPNLYWYRQAAGRGLQLLFYSVGIGQISSEVPQNLSASRPQDRQFILSSKKLLLSDSGFYLCALKLAGGINNEQFFGPGTRLTVL.

This clone was seen a handful of times. J is TRBJ2-7 and V is TRBV9, with 9 nucleotides matching TRBD1. Per the germline V gene, CDR1 is SGDLS and CDR2 is YYNGEE. The junction had 11 bases not matched to a gene; V was cut back by 4 bases and J by 0 bases. The CDR3 contains 17 residues. This CDR3 reads CASSLHSGTGSSYEQYF. The CDR3 DNA follows: TGTGCCAGCAGCTTACACTCCGGGACAGGGAGCTCCTACGAGCAGTACTTC.